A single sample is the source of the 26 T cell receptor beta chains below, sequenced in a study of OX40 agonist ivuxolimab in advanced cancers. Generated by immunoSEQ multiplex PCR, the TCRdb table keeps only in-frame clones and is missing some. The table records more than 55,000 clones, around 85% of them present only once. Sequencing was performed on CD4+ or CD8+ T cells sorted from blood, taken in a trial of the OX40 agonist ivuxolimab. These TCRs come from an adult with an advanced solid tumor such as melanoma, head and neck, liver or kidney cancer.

This CDR3 reads CASSVDRGTSTDTQYF. The CDR3 nucleotides read TGTGCCAGCAGCGTAGATCGGGGAACTAGCACAGATACGCAGTATTTT. V is TRBV9 and J is TRBJ2-3; D is perhaps TRBD2 (5 bases). Germline lookup yields CDR1 SGDLS and CDR2 YYNGEE. CDR3 size: 16 residues. V was cut by 0 bases and J by 0 bases, with 11 bases left in between.

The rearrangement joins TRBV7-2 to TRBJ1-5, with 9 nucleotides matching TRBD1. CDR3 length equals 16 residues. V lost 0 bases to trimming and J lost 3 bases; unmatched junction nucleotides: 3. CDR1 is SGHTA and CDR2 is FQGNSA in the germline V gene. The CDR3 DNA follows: TGTGCCAGCAGCTTAGCGGGGACAGGGTTCAATCAGCCCCAGCATTTT. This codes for CASSLAGTGFNQPQHF. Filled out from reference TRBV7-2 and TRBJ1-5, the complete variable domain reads GAGVSQSPSNKVTEKGKDVELRCDPISGHTALYWYRQSLGQGLEFLIYFQGNSAPDKSGLPSDRFSAERTGGSVSTLTIQRTQQEDSAVYLCASSLAGTGFNQPQHFGDGTRLSIL.

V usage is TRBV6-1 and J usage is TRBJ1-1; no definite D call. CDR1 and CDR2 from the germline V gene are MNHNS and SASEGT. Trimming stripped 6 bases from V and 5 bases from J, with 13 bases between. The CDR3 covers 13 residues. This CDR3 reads CASSLIDGTEAFF. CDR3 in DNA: TGTGCCAGCAGCCTAATAGATGGTACTGAAGCTTTCTTT.

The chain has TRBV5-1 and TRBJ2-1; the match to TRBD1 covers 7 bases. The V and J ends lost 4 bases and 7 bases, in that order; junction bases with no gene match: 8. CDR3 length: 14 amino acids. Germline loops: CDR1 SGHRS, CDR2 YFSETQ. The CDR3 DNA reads TGCGCCAGCAGCGCGTCCGGGACAGCGAATGAGCAGTTCTTC. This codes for CASSASGTANEQFF. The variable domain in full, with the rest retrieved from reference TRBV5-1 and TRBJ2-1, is KAGVTQTPRYLIKTRGQQVTLSCSPISGHRSVSWYQQTPGQGLQFLFEYFSETQRNKGNFPGRFSGRQFSNSRSEMNVSTLELGDSALYLCASSASGTANEQFFGPGTRLTVL.

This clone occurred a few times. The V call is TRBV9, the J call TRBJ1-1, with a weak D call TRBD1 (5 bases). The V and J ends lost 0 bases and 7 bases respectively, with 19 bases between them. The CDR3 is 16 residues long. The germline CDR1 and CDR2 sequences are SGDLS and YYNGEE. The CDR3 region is CASSVVWVQDVGEAFF. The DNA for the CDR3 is TGTGCCAGCAGCGTAGTCTGGGTACAGGACGTTGGTGAAGCTTTCTTT.

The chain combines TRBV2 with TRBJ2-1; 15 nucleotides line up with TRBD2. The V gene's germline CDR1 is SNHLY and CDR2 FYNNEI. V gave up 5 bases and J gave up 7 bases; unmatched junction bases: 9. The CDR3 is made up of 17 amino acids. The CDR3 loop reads CASSSGTSGRSRNEQFF. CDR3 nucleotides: TGTGCCAGCAGTTCCGGGACTAGCGGGAGGTCGAGGAATGAGCAGTTCTTC. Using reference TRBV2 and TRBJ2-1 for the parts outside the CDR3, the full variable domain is EPEVTQTPSHQVTQMGQEVILRCVPISNHLYFYWYRQILGQKVEFLVSFYNNEISEKSEIFDDQFSVERPDGSNFTLKIRSTKLEDSAMYFCASSSGTSGRSRNEQFFGPGTRLTVL.

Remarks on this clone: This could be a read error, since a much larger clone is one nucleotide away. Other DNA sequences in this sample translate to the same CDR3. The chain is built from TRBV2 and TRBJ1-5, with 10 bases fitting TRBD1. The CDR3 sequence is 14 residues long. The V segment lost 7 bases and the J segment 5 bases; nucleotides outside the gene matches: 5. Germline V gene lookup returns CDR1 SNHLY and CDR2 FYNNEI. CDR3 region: CASTGTGEDQPQHF. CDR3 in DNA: TGTGCCAGCACCGGGACAGGGGAGGATCAGCCCCAGCATTTT.

The CDR3 DNA reads as TGTGCCACGATAAGCGGGAGGGCCGTGGAGACCCAGTACTTC. Translated, it gives CATISGRAVETQYF. V is TRBV6-1 and J is TRBJ2-5; TRBD2 agrees at 10 bases. Germline V gives CDR1 MNHNS, CDR2 SASEGT. Germline trimming cut 10 bases from V and 5 bases from J; bases unmatched to any gene: 10. CDR3 length equals 14 residues.

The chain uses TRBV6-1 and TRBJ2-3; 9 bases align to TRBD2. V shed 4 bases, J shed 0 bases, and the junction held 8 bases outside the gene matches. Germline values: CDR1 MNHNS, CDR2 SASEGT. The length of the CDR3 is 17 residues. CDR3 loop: CASSAMGLAASTDTQYF. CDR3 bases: TGTGCCAGCAGTGCGATGGGACTAGCCGCTAGCACAGATACGCAGTATTTT.

CDR3 protein: CASSQERGNQPQHF. The CDR3 coding sequence is TGTGCCAGCAGCCAAGAGCGGGGGAATCAGCCCCAGCATTTT. The gene calls are TRBV4-2 and TRBJ1-5, with a tentative D call TRBD1 (5 bases). Looked up from germline, CDR1 is LGHNA and CDR2 is YNFKEQ. This CDR3 region has 14 residues. V lost 0 bases and J 4 bases, leaving 7 bases between the germline ends.

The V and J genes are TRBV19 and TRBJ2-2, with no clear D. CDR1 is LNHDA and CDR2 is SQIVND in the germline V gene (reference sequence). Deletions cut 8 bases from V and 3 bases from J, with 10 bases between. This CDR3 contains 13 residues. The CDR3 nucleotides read TGTGCCAGTGTTGGTCCGTACACCGGGGAGCTGTTTTTT. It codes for CASVGPYTGELFF.

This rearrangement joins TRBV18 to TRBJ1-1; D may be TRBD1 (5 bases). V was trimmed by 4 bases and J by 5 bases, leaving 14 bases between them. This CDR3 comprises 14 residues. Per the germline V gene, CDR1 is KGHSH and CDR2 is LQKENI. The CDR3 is CASSLNGGETEAFF. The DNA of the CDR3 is TGTGCCAGCTCACTCAACGGGGGGGAGACTGAAGCTTTCTTT.

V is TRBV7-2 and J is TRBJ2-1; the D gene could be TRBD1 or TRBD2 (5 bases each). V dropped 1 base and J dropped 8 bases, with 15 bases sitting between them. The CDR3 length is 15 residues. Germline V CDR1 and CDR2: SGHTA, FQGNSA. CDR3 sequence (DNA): TGTGCCAGCAGCTTAGGAGGGGCCGAAACCGATGAGCAGTTCTTC. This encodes CASSLGGAETDEQFF. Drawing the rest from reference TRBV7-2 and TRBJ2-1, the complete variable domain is GAGVSQSPSNKVTEKGKDVELRCDPISGHTALYWYRQSLGQGLEFLIYFQGNSAPDKSGLPSDRFSAERTGGSVSTLTIQRTQQEDSAVYLCASSLGGAETDEQFFGPGTRLTVL.

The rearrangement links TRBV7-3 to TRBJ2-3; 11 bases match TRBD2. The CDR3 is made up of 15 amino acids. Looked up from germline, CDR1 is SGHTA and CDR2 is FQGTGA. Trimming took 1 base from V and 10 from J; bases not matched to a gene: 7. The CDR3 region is CASSLMGLAGGPQYF. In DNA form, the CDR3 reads TGTGCCAGCAGCTTAATGGGGCTAGCGGGGGGCCCGCAGTATTTT.

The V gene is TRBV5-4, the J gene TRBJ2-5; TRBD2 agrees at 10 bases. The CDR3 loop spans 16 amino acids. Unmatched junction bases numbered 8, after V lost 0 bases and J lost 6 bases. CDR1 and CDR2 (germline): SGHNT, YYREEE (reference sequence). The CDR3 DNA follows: TGTGCCAGCAGCTTGGGGGGAGCGGGAGGGGACCAGACCCAGTACTTC. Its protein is CASSLGGAGGDQTQYF.

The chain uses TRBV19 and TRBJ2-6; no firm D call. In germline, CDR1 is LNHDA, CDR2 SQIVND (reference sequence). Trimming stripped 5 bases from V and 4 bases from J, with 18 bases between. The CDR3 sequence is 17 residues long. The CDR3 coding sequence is TGTGCCAGTAGTGATTGGGCAGTTGTTACCGGGGCCAACGTCCTGACTTTC. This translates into CASSDWAVVTGANVLTF.

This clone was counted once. The CDR3, as DNA: TGTGCCAGCAGCCATCTTCAAGGGGGGGGTCCGTTCACTGAAGCTTTCTTT. It is translated as CASSHLQGGGPFTEAFF. The V call is TRBV14, the J call TRBJ1-1, with D perhaps matching TRBD1 (6 bases). Trimming shortened V by 3 bases and J by 4 bases, and 21 bases separated the two germline ends. The CDR3 extends over 17 amino acids. CDR1 is SGHDN, CDR2 FVKESK, per germline.

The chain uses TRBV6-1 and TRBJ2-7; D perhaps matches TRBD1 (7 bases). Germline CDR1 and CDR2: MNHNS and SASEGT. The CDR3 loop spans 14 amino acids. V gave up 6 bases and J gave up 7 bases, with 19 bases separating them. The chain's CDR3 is CASREVTGRQEQYF. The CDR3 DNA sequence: TGTGCCAGCAGGGAGGTGACAGGGAGGCAGGAGCAGTACTTC.

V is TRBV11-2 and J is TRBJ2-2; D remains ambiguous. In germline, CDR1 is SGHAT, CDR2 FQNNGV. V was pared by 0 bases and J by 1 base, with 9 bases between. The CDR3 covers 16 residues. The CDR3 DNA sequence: TGTGCCAGCAGCTTAGAGCCAGCGATGAACACCGGGGAGCTGTTTTTT. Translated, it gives CASSLEPAMNTGELFF.

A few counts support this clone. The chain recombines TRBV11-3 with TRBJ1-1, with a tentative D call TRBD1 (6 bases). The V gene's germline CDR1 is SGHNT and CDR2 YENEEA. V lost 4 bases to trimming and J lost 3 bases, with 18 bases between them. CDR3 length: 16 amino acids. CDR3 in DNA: TGTGCCAGCAGCTCCGGGGGCTTCAGGGGAGACACTGAAGCTTTCTTT. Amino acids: CASSSGGFRGDTEAFF.

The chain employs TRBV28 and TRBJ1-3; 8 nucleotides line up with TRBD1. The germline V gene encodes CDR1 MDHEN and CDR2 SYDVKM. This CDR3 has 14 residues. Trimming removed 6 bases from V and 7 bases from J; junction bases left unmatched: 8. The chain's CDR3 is CASSLQAGGNTIYF. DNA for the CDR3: TGTGCCAGCAGCCTACAGGCAGGGGGCAACACCATATATTTT.

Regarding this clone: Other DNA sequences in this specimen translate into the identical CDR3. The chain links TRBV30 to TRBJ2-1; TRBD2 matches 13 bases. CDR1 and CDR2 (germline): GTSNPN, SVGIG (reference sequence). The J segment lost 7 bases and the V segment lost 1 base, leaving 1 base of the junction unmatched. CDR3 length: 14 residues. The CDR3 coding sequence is TGTGCCTGGAGTGGGACTAGCGGGGGTAATGAGCAGTTCTTC. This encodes CAWSGTSGGNEQFF.

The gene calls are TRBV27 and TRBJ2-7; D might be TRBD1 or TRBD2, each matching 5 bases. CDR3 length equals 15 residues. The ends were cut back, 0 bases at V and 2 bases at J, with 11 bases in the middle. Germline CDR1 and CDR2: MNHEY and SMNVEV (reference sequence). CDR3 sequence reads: CASSLSGVIPYEQYF. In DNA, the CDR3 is TGTGCCAGCAGTTTATCGGGGGTGATCCCCTACGAGCAGTACTTC.

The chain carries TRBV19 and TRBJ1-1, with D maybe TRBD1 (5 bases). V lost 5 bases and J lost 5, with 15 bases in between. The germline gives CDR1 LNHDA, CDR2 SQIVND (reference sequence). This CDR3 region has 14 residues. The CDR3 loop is CASSEQAAGTEAFF. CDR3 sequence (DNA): TGTGCCAGTAGTGAACAGGCAGCTGGGACTGAAGCTTTCTTT.

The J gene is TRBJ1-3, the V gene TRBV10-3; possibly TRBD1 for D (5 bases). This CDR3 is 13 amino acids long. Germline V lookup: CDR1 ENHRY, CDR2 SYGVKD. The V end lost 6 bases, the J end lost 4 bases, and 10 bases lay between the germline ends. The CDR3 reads CAIRSQGGNTIYF. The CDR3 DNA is TGTGCCATCAGGTCCCAGGGCGGAAACACCATATATTTT.

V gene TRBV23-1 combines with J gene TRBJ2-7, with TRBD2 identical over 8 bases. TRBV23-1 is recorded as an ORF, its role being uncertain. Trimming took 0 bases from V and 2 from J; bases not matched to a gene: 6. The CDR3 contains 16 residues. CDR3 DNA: TGCGCCAGCAGTCAATCGGGTAGCGGGAAAGCCTACGAGCAGTACTTC. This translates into CASSQSGSGKAYEQYF.